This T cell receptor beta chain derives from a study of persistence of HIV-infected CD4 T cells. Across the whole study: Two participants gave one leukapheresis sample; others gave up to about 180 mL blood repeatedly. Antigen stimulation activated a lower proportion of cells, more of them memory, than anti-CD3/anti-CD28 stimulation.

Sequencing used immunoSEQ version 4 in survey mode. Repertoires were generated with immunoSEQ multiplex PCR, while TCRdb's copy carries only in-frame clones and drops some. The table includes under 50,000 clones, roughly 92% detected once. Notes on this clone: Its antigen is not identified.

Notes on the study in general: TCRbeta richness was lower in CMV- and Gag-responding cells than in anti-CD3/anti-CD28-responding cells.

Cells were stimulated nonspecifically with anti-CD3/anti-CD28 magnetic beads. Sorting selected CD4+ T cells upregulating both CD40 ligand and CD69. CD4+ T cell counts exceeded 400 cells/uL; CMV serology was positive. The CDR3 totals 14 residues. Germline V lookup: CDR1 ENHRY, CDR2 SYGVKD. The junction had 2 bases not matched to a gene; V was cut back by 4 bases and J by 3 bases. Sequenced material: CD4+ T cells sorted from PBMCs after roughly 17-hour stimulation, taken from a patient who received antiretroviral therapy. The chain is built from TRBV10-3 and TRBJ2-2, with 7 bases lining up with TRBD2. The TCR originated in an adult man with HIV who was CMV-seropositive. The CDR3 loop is CAISGLADTGELFF. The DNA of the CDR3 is TGTGCCATCAGTGGCCTAGCGGACACCGGGGAGCTGTTTTTT.